The 26 T cell receptor beta chains below all came from one sample that was sequenced in a study of blood T cell repertoires in COVID-19. The protocol was immunoSEQ multiplex PCR, while the TCRdb copy is restricted to in-frame clones and leaves out a portion. The sample includes about 15,000 clones, around 85% of them seen just once. Source material: peripheral blood. The receptors were sampled from a man between 65 and 85 years old in a cohort sampled during active COVID-19.

J is TRBJ2-1 and V is TRBV6-5, with TRBD2 matching 7 bases. V lost 2 bases, J lost 3 bases, and 4 bases stayed unmatched. From germline, CDR1 is MNHEY and CDR2 SVGAGI. This CDR3 has 15 amino acids. The CDR3: CASSYSSGHYNEQFF. The CDR3 DNA reads as TGTGCCAGCAGTTACAGTAGCGGGCACTACAATGAGCAGTTCTTC.

The J gene is TRBJ1-1, the V gene TRBV5-1; 8 nucleotides align to TRBD1. Germline CDR1 and CDR2: SGHRS and YFSETQ. This CDR3 region has 16 residues. V dropped 0 bases and J dropped 4; count of bases not matched to a gene: 8. The CDR3 nucleotides are TGCGCCAGCAGCTTGGGGGGCAGGGGGCTTAGCACTGAAGCTTTCTTT. Translated, it gives CASSLGGRGLSTEAFF.

The chain uses TRBV5-4 and TRBJ2-5, with D unclear. The V and J ends lost 1 base and 2 bases respectively, with 6 bases between them. This CDR3 has 13 amino acids. Germline CDR1 and CDR2: SGHNT and YYREEE (reference sequence). CDR3 residues: CASSLQQQETQYF. In DNA form, the CDR3 reads TGTGCCAGCAGCTTGCAACAGCAAGAGACCCAGTACTTC.

The rearrangement links TRBV5-1 to TRBJ1-1; D is perhaps TRBD1 (5 bases). The V end lost 4 bases, the J end lost 0 bases, and 7 bases lay between the germline ends. CDR3 size: 13 residues. The germline V gene has CDR1 SGHRS and CDR2 YFSETQ. CDR3 sequence (DNA): TGCGCCAGCAGCACGACAGTGAACACTGAAGCTTTCTTT. This codes for CASSTTVNTEAFF.

J is TRBJ2-7 and V is TRBV30, with 8 nucleotides matching TRBD2. The CDR3 has 13 residues. Germline CDR1 is GTSNPN and CDR2 is SVGIG (reference sequence). V dropped 3 bases and J dropped 5; count of bases not matched to a gene: 6. CDR3 loop: CAWSGRADHEQYF. The CDR3 DNA reads TGTGCCTGGAGCGGGAGGGCCGACCACGAGCAGTACTTC.

The table lists this clone with a few counts. This chain connects TRBV6-5 to TRBJ2-1; D might be TRBD2 (5 bases). From germline, CDR1 is MNHEY and CDR2 SVGAGI. V was pared by 11 bases and J by 5 bases, with 19 bases between. CDR3 length: 14 residues. The CDR3 sequence: CALRWGSGNNEQFF. The CDR3 DNA is TGTGCCCTTCGTTGGGGATCGGGGAACAATGAGCAGTTCTTC.

The genes are TRBV27 and TRBJ2-5, with D perhaps TRBD1 (5 bases). The CDR3 length is 14 residues. CDR1 MNHEY and CDR2 SMNVEV come from the germline V gene (reference sequence). V lost 5 bases and J 2 bases, leaving 12 bases between the germline ends. CDR3: CASSPWGRQETQYF. In nucleotides, the CDR3 is TGTGCCAGCAGTCCATGGGGCAGACAAGAGACCCAGTACTTC.

This clone was picked up one time. This chain joins TRBV5-1 and TRBJ2-1; TRBD2 aligns across 9 bases. Trimming at V came to 4 bases and at J to 8 bases, leaving 13 bases not matched to a gene. This CDR3 is built from 16 residues. CDR1 and CDR2 from the germline V gene are SGHRS and YFSETQ. In DNA form, the CDR3 reads TGCGCCAGCAGCCCTCTGACCAGCGGGAGGAATTATGAGCAGTTCTTC. This codes for CASSPLTSGRNYEQFF. The entire variable domain, with the rest obtained from reference TRBV5-1 and TRBJ2-1, is as follows: KAGVTQTPRYLIKTRGQQVTLSCSPISGHRSVSWYQQTPGQGLQFLFEYFSETQRNKGNFPGRFSGRQFSNSRSEMNVSTLELGDSALYLCASSPLTSGRNYEQFFGPGTRLTVL.

This clone came up a few times. This chain joins TRBV5-8 and TRBJ1-5; D unresolved. Looked up from germline, CDR1 is SGHTS and CDR2 is YDEGEE. The CDR3 has 16 residues. With 1 base removed from V and 7 bases from J, the gap between germline ends came to 18 bases. Here the CDR3 reads CASSLIVHEVRQPQHF. Written as DNA, the CDR3 is TGTGCCAGCAGCTTGATTGTTCACGAGGTACGACAGCCCCAGCATTTT.

This clone was recorded once. The CDR3 bases are TGCGCCAGCAGCCAAGACAAAGGGGCGAGCACTGAAGCTTTCTTT. Its translation is CASSQDKGASTEAFF. The genes are TRBV4-1 and TRBJ1-1; TRBD1 might be the D (5 bases). The CDR3 is 15 amino acids. Germline CDR1 is MGHRA and CDR2 is YSYEKL. V was cut by 0 bases and J by 4 bases, with 12 bases left in between.

The CDR3 nucleotides are TGTGCCAGCAGTTATGAGAAGCCTATTAACTATGGCTACACCTTC. This codes for CASSYEKPINYGYTF. The rearrangement links TRBV6-6 to TRBJ1-2, with unresolved D. Trimming pared 3 bases from V and 1 base from J, leaving 12 bases between. Germline V gene data show CDR1 as MNHNY and CDR2 as SVGAGI (reference sequence). The CDR3 extends over 15 amino acids.

The chain joins TRBV2 to TRBJ2-7; 7 positions match TRBD1. Germline lookup yields CDR1 SNHLY and CDR2 FYNNEI. V was pared by 7 bases and J by 1 base, with 7 bases of the junction left unmatched. The CDR3 sequence is 14 residues long. The CDR3 DNA is TGTGCCAGCAAGAGAGGACAGGAATCCTACGAGCAGTACTTC. Amino acid sequence: CASKRGQESYEQYF.

This sequence joins TRBV6-5 and TRBJ2-7; TRBD2 matches at 7 bases. This CDR3 comprises 15 residues. The V gene end was trimmed by 5 bases and the J gene end by 0 bases; junction bases not matched to a gene: 7. Germline CDR1 and CDR2: MNHEY and SVGAGI. As DNA, the CDR3 is TGTGCCAGCAGTCCCCCCAGCGGGGCCTCCTACGAGCAGTACTTC. Encoded protein: CASSPPSGASYEQYF.

The rearrangement joins TRBV30 to TRBJ1-1; D is possibly TRBD1 (6 bases). The germline V gene has CDR1 GTSNPN and CDR2 SVGIG (reference sequence). The length of the CDR3 is 13 residues. The ends were cut back, 6 bases at V and 0 bases at J, with 11 bases in the middle. This CDR3 is CACPDRLNTEAFF. The CDR3 nucleotides are TGTGCCTGTCCGGACAGACTGAACACTGAAGCTTTCTTT.

The rearrangement uses TRBV15 and TRBJ2-1; D might be TRBD1 (6 bases). This CDR3 is 16 amino acids long. Germline-derived CDR1 and CDR2 are LNHNV and YYDKDF (reference sequence). Trimming removed 0 bases from V and 2 bases from J, with 11 bases in between. DNA of the CDR3: TGTGCCACCAGCAGAGATGGAACAGGGACCTACAATGAGCAGTTCTTC. Translating it yields CATSRDGTGTYNEQFF.

V and J are TRBV6-5 and TRBJ1-1, with a tentative D call TRBD1 (5 bases). The CDR3 totals 14 residues. V dropped 4 bases and J dropped 1 base, with 10 bases sitting between them. Germline CDR1 is MNHEY and CDR2 is SVGAGI. The chain's CDR3 is CASSSRQKNTEAFF. The CDR3 nucleotides are TGTGCCAGCAGTTCTAGACAGAAGAACACTGAAGCTTTCTTT.

The J gene is TRBJ2-7, the V gene TRBV12-5; 7 nucleotides agree with TRBD1. Per the germline V gene, CDR1 is LGHNT and CDR2 is FRNRAP. V shed 1 base and J 3 bases; nucleotides not matched to a gene: 9. The CDR3 runs 16 residues. CDR3 DNA sequence: TGTGCTAGTGGTTTGGCTCCGGGACAGTGCCTCTACGAGCAGTACTTC. Translating it yields CASGLAPGQCLYEQYF.

This clone was seen only a few times. The chain uses TRBV18 and TRBJ2-3; TRBD1 might be the D (5 bases). V lost 0 bases to trimming and J lost 6 bases, with 13 bases between them. CDR1 and CDR2 (germline): KGHSH, LQKENI. The CDR3 has 15 amino acids. This CDR3 is CASSPPGRAGDTQYF. CDR3 nucleotides: TGTGCCAGCTCACCACCGGGCAGGGCCGGGGATACGCAGTATTTT.

The chain has TRBV5-1 and TRBJ1-5; the D is unclear. The ends were cut back, 0 bases at V and 9 bases at J, with 16 bases in the middle. The CDR3 is made up of 15 amino acids. Per the germline V gene, CDR1 is SGHRS and CDR2 is YFSETQ. The CDR3: CASSLDATPGRPQHF. For the CDR3, the DNA is TGCGCCAGCAGCTTGGACGCGACCCCCGGGAGGCCCCAGCATTTT.

The chain joins TRBV27 to TRBJ2-7, with D unresolved. This CDR3 has 11 amino acids. Germline V gives CDR1 MNHEY, CDR2 SMNVEV (reference sequence). V shed 3 bases and J shed 5 bases, with 5 bases lying between them. The CDR3 sequence: CASSFVHEQYF. The CDR3 DNA is TGTGCCAGCAGTTTCGTCCACGAGCAGTACTTC.

The chain combines TRBV7-2 with TRBJ2-3; D is possibly TRBD1 (5 bases). Germline V gives CDR1 SGHTA, CDR2 FQGNSA. The ends were cut back, 7 bases at V and 2 bases at J, with 13 bases in the middle. The CDR3 covers 14 residues. Here the CDR3 DNA reads TGTGCCAGCACCCTCGACAGCACCACAGATACGCAGTATTTT. It encodes CASTLDSTTDTQYF. Combining the CDR3 with reference TRBV7-2 and TRBJ2-3 gives the whole variable domain GAGVSQSPSNKVTEKGKDVELRCDPISGHTALYWYRQSLGQGLEFLIYFQGNSAPDKSGLPSDRFSAERTGGSVSTLTIQRTQQEDSAVYLCASTLDSTTDTQYFGPGTRLTVL.

This chain links TRBV7-2 with TRBJ2-7; no clear D. The CDR3 consists of 13 residues. Germline lookup yields CDR1 SGHTA and CDR2 FQGNSA. Deletions cut 5 bases from V and 2 bases from J, with 10 bases between. The CDR3 reads CASSLVGTYEQYF. In DNA form, the CDR3 reads TGTGCCAGCAGCCTCGTGGGCACCTACGAGCAGTACTTC.

This chain connects TRBV11-1 to TRBJ2-7; 8 nucleotides agree with TRBD1. This CDR3 region has 13 residues. V lost 8 bases and J lost 5; bases outside the gene matches: 8. The germline V gene has CDR1 SGHAT and CDR2 FQDESV (reference sequence). The CDR3 coding sequence is TGTGCCAGCTCGGGACAGGTAGCCCACGAGCAGTACTTC. Amino acids: CASSGQVAHEQYF.

The rearrangement joins TRBV4-1 to TRBJ2-7; the match to TRBD1 covers 7 bases. With 1 base clipped from V and 0 bases from J, the junction kept 3 bases outside the gene matches. CDR3 size: 15 residues. Germline V CDR1 and CDR2: MGHRA, YSYEKL. In DNA form, the CDR3 reads TGCGCCAGCAGCCAAGTCCGGGACAGCTCCTACGAGCAGTACTTC. Residues: CASSQVRDSSYEQYF.

The chain uses TRBV9 and TRBJ2-1; 11 bases line up with TRBD2. CDR3 length: 15 amino acids. Germline CDR1 SGDLS, CDR2 YYNGEE. V was clipped by 0 bases and J by 5 bases; unmatched bases: 1. The DNA for the CDR3 is TGTGCCAGCAGCGTAGTAGCGGGAGGGGACAATGAGCAGTTCTTC. Translating it yields CASSVVAGGDNEQFF.

V is TRBV6-5 and J is TRBJ1-4; D not resolved. The V end lost 0 bases, the J end lost 0 bases, and 8 bases lay between the germline ends. CDR3 length: 16 amino acids. Germline values: CDR1 MNHEY, CDR2 SVGAGI. CDR3 coding DNA: TGTGCCAGCAGTTACTCGGCTCCCTCAACTAATGAAAAACTGTTTTTT. This translates into CASSYSAPSTNEKLFF.